This T cell receptor (beta chain) was identified during a study of Graves' ophthalmopathy and Graves' hyperthyroidism. Study-level results: Blood shared most expanded thyroid clonotypes above 0.001 frequency. Using 13 signatures, a model distinguished ophthalmopathy from stable hyperthyroidism, reaching around 88% sensitivity and 81.08% specificity. Ophthalmopathy progression cases were predicted by the model with 70.59% sensitivity and roughly 72% specificity.

Investigators amplified TCR beta CDR3 regions from RNA transcripts. Following a first-round RT-PCR that used HTBI primers, a second-round multiplex PCR was carried out. TCRdb passed the multiplex PCR reads through MiXCR, listing each CDR3 protein once. The sample has 240,000 or so distinct CDR3 sequences, around 45% seen once. As diagnostic evidence, clinical symptoms, serum thyroxine, TRAb, thyroid ultrasound and orbital computed tomography were relied upon. The V and J ends lost 8 bases and 2 bases, in that order; junction bases with no gene match: 3. Looked up from germline, CDR1 is SQVTM and CDR2 is ANQGSEA. CDR3 length: 12 amino acids. A remark on this clonotype: No antigen is known for it.

The sample was peripheral blood. This receptor was taken from an adult man with Graves' ophthalmopathy. The V gene is TRBV29-1, the J gene TRBJ2-7; 10 bases are a match to TRBD1. The CDR3: CSFGTGAYEQYF. In DNA form, the CDR3 reads TGCAGCTTTGGGACAGGGGCCTACGAGCAGTACTTC.